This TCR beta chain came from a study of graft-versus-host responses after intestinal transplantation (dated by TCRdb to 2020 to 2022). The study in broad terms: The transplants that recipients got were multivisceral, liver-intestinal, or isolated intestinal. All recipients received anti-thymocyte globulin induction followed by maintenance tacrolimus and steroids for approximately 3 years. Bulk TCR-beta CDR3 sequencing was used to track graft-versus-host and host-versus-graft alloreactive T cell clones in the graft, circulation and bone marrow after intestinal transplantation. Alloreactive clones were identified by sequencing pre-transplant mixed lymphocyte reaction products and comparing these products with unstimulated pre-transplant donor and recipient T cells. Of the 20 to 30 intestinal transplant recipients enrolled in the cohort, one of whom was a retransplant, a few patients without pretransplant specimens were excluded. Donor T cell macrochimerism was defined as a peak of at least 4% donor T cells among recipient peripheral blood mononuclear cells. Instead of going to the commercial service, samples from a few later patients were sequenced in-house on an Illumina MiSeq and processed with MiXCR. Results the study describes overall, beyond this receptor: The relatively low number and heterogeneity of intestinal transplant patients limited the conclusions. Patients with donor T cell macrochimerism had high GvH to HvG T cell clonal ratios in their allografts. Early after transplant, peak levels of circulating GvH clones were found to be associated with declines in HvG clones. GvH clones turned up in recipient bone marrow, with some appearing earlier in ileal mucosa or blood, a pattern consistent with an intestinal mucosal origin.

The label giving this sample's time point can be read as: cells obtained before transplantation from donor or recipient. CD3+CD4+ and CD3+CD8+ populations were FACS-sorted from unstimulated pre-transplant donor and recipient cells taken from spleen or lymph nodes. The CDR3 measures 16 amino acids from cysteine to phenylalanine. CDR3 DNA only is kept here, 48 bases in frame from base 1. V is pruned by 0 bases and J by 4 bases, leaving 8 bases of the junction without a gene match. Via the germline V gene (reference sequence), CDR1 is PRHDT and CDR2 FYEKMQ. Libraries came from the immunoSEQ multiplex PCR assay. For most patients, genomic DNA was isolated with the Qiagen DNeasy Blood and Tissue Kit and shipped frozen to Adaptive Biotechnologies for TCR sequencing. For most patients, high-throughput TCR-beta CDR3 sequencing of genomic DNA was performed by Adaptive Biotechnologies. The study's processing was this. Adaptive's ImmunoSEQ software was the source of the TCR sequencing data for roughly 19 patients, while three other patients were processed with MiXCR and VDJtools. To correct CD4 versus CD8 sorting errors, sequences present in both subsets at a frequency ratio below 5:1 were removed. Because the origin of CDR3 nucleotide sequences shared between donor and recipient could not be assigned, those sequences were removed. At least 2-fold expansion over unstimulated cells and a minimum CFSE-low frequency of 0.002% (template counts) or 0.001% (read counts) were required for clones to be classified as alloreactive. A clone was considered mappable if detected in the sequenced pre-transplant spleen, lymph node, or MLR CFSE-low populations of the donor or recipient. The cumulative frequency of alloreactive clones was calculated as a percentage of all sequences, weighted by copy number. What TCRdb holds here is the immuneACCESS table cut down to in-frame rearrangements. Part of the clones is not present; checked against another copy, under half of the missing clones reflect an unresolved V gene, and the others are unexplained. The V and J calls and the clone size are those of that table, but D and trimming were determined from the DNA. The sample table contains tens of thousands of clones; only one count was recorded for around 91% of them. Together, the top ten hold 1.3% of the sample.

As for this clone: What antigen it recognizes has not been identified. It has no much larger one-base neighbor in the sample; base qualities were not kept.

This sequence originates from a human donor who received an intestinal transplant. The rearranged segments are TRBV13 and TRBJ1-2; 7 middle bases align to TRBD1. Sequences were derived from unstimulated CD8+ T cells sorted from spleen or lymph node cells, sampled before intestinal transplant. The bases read TGTGCCAGCAGCTTAGGCGGGGACAGCGTCCCCTATGGCTACACCTTC. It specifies CASSLGGDSVPYGYTF.